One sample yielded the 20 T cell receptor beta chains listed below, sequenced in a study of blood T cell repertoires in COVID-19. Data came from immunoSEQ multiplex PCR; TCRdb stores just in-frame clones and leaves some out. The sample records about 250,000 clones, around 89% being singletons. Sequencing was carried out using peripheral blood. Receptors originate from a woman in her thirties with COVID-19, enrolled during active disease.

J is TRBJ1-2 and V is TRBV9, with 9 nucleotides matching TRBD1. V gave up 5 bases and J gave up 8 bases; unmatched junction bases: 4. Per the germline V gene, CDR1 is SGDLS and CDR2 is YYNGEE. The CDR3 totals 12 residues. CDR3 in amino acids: CASRQGAGGYTF. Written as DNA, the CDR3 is TGTGCCAGCAGACAGGGGGCGGGAGGCTACACCTTC.

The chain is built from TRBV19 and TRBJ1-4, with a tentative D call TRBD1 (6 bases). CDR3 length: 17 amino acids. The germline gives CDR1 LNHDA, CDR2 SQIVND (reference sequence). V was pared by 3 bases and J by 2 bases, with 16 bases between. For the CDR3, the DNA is TGTGCCAGTAGTATTCGGACAGCACGTTCTACTAATGAAAAACTGTTTTTT. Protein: CASSIRTARSTNEKLFF.

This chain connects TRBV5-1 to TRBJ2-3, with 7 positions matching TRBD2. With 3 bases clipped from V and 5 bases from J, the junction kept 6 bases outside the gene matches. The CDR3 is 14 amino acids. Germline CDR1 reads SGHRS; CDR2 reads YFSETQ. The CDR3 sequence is CASSSWTSGDTQYF. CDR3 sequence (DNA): TGCGCCAGCAGCTCTTGGACTAGTGGAGATACGCAGTATTTT.

The CDR3 protein is CASSPVTGQETQYF. CDR3 nucleotides: TGTGCCAGCTCACCCGTAACCGGCCAAGAGACCCAGTACTTC. The gene calls are TRBV18 and TRBJ2-5; D is uncertain. The CDR3 has 14 residues. The V end lost 3 bases, the J end lost 1 base, and 9 bases lay between the germline ends. Per the germline V gene, CDR1 is KGHSH and CDR2 is LQKENI. The full variable domain, its missing parts supplied by reference TRBV18 and TRBJ2-5, is NAGVMQNPRHLVRRRGQEARLRCSPMKGHSHVYWYRQLPEEGLKFMVYLQKENIIDESGMPKERFSAEFPKEGPSILRIQQVVRGDSAAYFCASSPVTGQETQYFGPGTRLLVL.

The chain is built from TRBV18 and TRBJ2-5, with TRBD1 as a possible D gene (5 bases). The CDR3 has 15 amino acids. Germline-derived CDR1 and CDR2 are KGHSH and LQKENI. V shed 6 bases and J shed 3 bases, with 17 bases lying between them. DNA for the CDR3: TGTGCCAGCTCGGCTAGGTCAGGGCACGAAGAGACCCAGTACTTC. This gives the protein CASSARSGHEETQYF. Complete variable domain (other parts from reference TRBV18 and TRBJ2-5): NAGVMQNPRHLVRRRGQEARLRCSPMKGHSHVYWYRQLPEEGLKFMVYLQKENIIDESGMPKERFSAEFPKEGPSILRIQQVVRGDSAAYFCASSARSGHEETQYFGPGTRLLVL.

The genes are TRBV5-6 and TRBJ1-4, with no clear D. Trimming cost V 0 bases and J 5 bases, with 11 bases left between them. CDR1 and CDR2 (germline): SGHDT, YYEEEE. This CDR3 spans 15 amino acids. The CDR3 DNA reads TGTGCCAGCAGCTTGGCCGGCACTAGCAATGAAAAACTGTTTTTT. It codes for CASSLAGTSNEKLFF.

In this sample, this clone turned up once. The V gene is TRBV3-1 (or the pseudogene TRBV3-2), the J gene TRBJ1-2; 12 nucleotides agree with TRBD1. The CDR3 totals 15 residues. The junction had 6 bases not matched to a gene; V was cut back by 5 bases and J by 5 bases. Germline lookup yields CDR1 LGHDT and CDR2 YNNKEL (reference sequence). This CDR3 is CASSGDRGPGYGYTF. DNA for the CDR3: TGTGCCAGCAGCGGGGACAGGGGGCCGGGATATGGCTACACCTTC.

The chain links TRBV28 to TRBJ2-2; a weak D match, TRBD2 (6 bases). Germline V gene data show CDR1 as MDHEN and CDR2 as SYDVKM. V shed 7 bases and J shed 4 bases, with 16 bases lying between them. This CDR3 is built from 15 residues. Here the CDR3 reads CASIKSGGFTGELFF. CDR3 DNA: TGTGCCAGCATCAAATCCGGGGGTTTCACCGGGGAGCTGTTTTTT. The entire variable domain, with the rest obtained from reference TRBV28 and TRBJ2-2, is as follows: DVKVTQSSRYLVKRTGEKVFLECVQDMDHENMFWYRQDPGLGLRLIYFSYDVKMKEKGDIPEGYSVSREKKERFSLILESASTNQTSMYLCASIKSGGFTGELFFGEGSRLTVL.

CDR3 in DNA: TGTGCCAGCATGAGTACAGGGGGCGGAGGAAAACTGTTTTTT. This codes for CASMSTGGGGKLFF. The chain employs TRBV27 and TRBJ1-4; 9 positions agree with TRBD1. Losses at the gene ends were 7 bases for V and 10 bases for J; bases not matched to a gene: 10. CDR3 length: 14 amino acids. Per the germline V gene, CDR1 is MNHEY and CDR2 is SMNVEV (reference sequence).

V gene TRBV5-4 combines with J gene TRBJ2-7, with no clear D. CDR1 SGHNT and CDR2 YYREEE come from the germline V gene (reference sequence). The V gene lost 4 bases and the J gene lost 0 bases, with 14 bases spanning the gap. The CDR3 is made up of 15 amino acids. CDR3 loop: CASSLGDPSSYEQYF. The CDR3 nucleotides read TGTGCCAGCAGCCTCGGAGATCCTAGCTCCTACGAGCAGTACTTC.

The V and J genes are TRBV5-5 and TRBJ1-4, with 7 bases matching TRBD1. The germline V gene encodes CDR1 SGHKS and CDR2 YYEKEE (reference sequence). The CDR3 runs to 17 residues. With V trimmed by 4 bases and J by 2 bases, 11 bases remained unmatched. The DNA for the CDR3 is TGTGCCAGCAGCGTGACAGGGAGGCGGCCCACTAATGAAAAACTGTTTTTT. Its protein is CASSVTGRRPTNEKLFF.

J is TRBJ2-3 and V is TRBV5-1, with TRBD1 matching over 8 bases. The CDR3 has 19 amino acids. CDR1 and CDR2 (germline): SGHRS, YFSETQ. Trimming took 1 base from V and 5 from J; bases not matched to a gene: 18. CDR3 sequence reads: CASSLTGDLDRVGGDTQYF. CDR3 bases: TGCGCCAGCAGCTTGACGGGCGACCTGGACAGGGTAGGTGGAGATACGCAGTATTTT.

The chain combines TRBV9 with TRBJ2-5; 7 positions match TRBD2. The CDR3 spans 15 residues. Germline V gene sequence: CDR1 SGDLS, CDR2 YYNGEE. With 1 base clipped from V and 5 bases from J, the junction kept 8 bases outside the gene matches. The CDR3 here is CASSVPAGARETQYF. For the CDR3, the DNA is TGTGCCAGCAGCGTACCGGCGGGAGCGCGGGAGACCCAGTACTTC.

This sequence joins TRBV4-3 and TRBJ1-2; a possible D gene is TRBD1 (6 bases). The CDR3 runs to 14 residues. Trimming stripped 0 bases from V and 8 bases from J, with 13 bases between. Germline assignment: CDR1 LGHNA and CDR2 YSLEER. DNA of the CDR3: TGCGCCAGCAGCCAAGAGGGGGCCCTAGGAGGCTACACCTTC. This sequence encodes CASSQEGALGGYTF.

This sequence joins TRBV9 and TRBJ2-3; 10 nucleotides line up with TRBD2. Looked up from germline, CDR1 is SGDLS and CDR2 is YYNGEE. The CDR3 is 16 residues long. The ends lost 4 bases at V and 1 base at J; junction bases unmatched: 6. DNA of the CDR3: TGTGCCAGCAGCACCCACGGGACTAGCGGCACAGATACGCAGTATTTT. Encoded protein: CASSTHGTSGTDTQYF.

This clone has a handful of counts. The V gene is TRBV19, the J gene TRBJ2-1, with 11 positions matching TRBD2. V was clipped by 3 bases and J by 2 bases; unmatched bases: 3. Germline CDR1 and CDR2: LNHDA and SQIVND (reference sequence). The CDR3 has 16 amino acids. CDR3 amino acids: CASSILSGRAYNEQFF. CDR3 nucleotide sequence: TGTGCCAGTAGTATTCTTAGCGGGAGGGCCTACAATGAGCAGTTCTTC.

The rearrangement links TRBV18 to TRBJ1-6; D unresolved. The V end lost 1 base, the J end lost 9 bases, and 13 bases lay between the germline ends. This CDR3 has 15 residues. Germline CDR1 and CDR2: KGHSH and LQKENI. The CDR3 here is CASSPLDDPGSPLHF. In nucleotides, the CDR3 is TGTGCCAGCTCACCACTCGATGACCCGGGTTCACCCCTCCACTTT. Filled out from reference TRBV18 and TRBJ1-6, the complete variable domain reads NAGVMQNPRHLVRRRGQEARLRCSPMKGHSHVYWYRQLPEEGLKFMVYLQKENIIDESGMPKERFSAEFPKEGPSILRIQQVVRGDSAAYFCASSPLDDPGSPLHFGNGTRLTVT.

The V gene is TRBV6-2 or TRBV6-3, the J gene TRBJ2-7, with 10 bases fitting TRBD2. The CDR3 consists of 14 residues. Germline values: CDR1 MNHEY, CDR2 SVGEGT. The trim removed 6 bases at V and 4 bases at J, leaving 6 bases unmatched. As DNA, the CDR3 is TGTGCCAGCAGCCCGCGGACTAGCGGTTACGAGCAGTACGTC. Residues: CASSPRTSGYEQYV.

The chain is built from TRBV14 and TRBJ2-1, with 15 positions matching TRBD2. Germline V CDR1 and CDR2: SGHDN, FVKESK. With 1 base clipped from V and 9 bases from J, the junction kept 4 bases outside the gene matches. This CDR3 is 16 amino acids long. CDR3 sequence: CASSQGGTSGGSEQFF. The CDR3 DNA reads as TGTGCCAGCAGCCAAGGTGGGACTAGCGGGGGGAGTGAGCAGTTCTTC.

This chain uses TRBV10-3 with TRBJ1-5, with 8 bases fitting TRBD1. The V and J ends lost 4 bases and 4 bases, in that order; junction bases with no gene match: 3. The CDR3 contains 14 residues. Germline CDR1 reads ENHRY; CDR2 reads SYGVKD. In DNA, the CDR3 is TGTGCCATCAGTGGGGACAGGAATAATCAGCCCCAGCATTTT. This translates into CAISGDRNNQPQHF.